This record looks at one T cell receptor beta chain sequence and its context. Trimming took off 7 bases at V and 8 bases at J, with 14 bases between the two ends. This CDR3 is 13 amino acids long. Germline V CDR1 and CDR2: SNHLY, FYNNEI. TCRdb's copy holds only in-frame clones and misses some; the assay was immunoSEQ multiplex PCR. The sample yields approximately 120,000 clones, approximately 83% seen once. The data belong to a study of blood T cell repertoires in COVID-19. Study-wide background: From the United States, Italy and Spain came samples of acute and convalescent COVID-19. T cells, B-cell-depleted T cells, or PBMCs supplied cDNA or gDNA.

The receptor comes from a woman aged 80 or over with acute or convalescent COVID-19. The chain joins TRBV2 to TRBJ1-4; no clear D gene. The sequenced material came from peripheral blood. As DNA, the CDR3 is TGTGCCAGCATGTACGGGTTCCGGGAAAAACTGTTTTTT. Protein product: CASMYGFREKLFF.